The clone carrying this TCR beta chain was counted ten times or more. Its antigen is currently unknown. Criteria for exclusion of patients were uncontrolled infection, other autoimmune disease, pregnancy or lactation. An approximately 9.4 ml volume of fresh peripheral blood provided the PBMCs. Amplified TCR beta CDR3 regions derived from RNA transcripts. The TCR CDR3 first-round RT-PCR relied on the HTBI primer set. TCRdb ran MiXCR on the multiplex PCR reads and lists one entry per CDR3 protein. Found here are about 610,000 distinct CDR3 sequences, roughly 15% of them singletons; the top ten hold about 4%. This entry is derived from a study of T cells in Graves' hyperthyroidism and ophthalmopathy. The overall study: Peripheral blood was collected at initial diagnosis, before any treatment. Notes on the study in general: Most expanded thyroid clonotypes above 0.001 also appeared in blood.

V dropped 4 bases and J dropped 5; count of bases not matched to a gene: 11. The CDR3 runs to 15 residues. Germline CDR1 is SGHNT and CDR2 is YENEEA. The receptor was isolated from a woman aged 40 to 50 with Graves' ophthalmopathy. Sequencing input: blood. The J gene is TRBJ2-7, the V gene TRBV11-3, with 7 bases lining up with TRBD1. CDR3 sequence reads: CASSSLYDRENEQYF. The CDR3 region has the DNA TGTGCCAGCAGCTCTTTATATGACAGGGAGAACGAGCAGTACTTC.